The clone carrying this T cell receptor (beta chain) was recorded many times. The antigen is not known. The data stem from a study of T cells in Graves' hyperthyroidism and ophthalmopathy. General study points: Most thyroid clonotypes that were expanded above 0.001 also turned up in blood. Before onset, by a median of about six months, the model predicted ophthalmopathy.

V was pared by 0 bases and J by 5 bases, with 7 bases of the junction left unmatched. CDR1 is DFQATT, CDR2 SNEGSKA, per germline (reference sequence). The CDR3 is 15 amino acids. Patients counted as stable if ophthalmopathy did not develop within 18 months. PBMCs were sourced from roughly 10 ml fresh peripheral blood. Amplification of TCR beta CDR3 regions used RNA as the template. The TCR CDR3 was amplified in a first-round RT-PCR using the HTBI primer set. TCRdb analysed the multiplex PCR reads with MiXCR anew, one entry per CDR3 protein. Seen here are fewer than 800,000 distinct CDR3 sequences, roughly 15% observed once, and the top ten hold under 9.5%.

Input material: blood. The sequence derives from a man aged 18 to 35 with Graves' hyperthyroidism. The rearrangement uses TRBV20-1 and TRBJ2-7, with 10 nucleotides matching TRBD1. The CDR3 sequence: CSARDRRDRGHEQYF. As DNA, the CDR3 is TGCAGTGCTAGAGACCGCCGGGACAGGGGCCACGAGCAGTACTTC.